What follows describes a single T cell receptor (beta chain). This CDR3 is built from 16 residues. The germline V gene has CDR1 SNHLY and CDR2 FYNNEI. The trim removed 4 bases at V and 4 bases at J, leaving 8 bases unmatched. The entry originates in a study of cytomegalovirus exposure and HLA in healthy donors. The table came from immunoSEQ multiplex PCR; TCRdb's copy has only in-frame clones and leaves some out. The sample comprises about 64,000 clones, around 92% of which are singletons, and around 1.4% rests with the top ten. The chain couples TRBV2 to TRBJ1-5; 9 bases are a match to TRBD1. The receptor was derived from a woman aged 18-30 years in good health and CMV-seronegative. The sample comprised PBMCs. The CDR3 bases are TGTGCCAGCAGTGGATGGACGGGACAGGGTAATCAGCCCCAGCATTTT. Protein: CASSGWTGQGNQPQHF.